This paragraph reports one TCR beta chain. This CDR3 contains 14 residues. Looked up from germline, CDR1 is GTSNPN and CDR2 is SVGIG (reference sequence). V was clipped by 2 bases and J by 1 base, with 11 bases between them. Noted treatment: oral pan-JAK inhibitor, 5-10 mg twice daily. This sample was taken from a study of CD8+ T cells in alopecia areata. Study-level background: Affected scalp percentage set treated patients' severity scores.

Extraction of RNA preceded its reverse transcription into cDNA, which served as the sequencing template. Produced via immunoSEQ multiplex PCR; TCRdb's table is partial and in-frame only. The sample lists approximately 200,000 clones, 45% to 75% seen once, with approximately 0.7% in the top ten. The genes are TRBV30 and TRBJ1-1, with D maybe TRBD1 (5 bases). This material consisted of CD4+ T cells sorted from blood, taken at week 4, from a patient treated with tofacitinib. The sequence was obtained from a human donor with alopecia areata. The CDR3 region has the DNA TGTGCCTGGAGTAGGGAGACAGAGAACACTGAAGCTTTCTTT. Amino acids: CAWSRETENTEAFF.